The clone carrying this TCR beta chain was seen repeatedly, ten times or more. As yet, its antigen is unknown. This CDR3 contains 16 residues. Per germline, CDR1 SGHRS and CDR2 YFSETQ. Trimming at V came to 0 bases and at J to 3 bases, leaving 6 bases not matched to a gene. This entry comes from a study of type 1 regulatory T cells. Study at large: This in vitro CD4 product, T-allo10, is enriched for Tr1 cells and alloantigen-specific.

TCRdb fed the reads into MiXCR, producing one record per CDR3 protein. The sample holds about 14,000 distinct CDR3 sequences, roughly 13% seen once. V usage is TRBV5-1 and J usage is TRBJ2-1, with TRBD2 matching 7 bases. This clonotype was sampled from a human donor in good health. The sequenced material came from cultured T cells, either the whole culture or a sorted T cell fraction (not recorded which). This CDR3 reads CASSLGGAGNYNEQFF. CDR3 nucleotide sequence: TGCGCCAGCAGCTTGGGTGGAGCGGGAAACTACAATGAGCAGTTCTTC.